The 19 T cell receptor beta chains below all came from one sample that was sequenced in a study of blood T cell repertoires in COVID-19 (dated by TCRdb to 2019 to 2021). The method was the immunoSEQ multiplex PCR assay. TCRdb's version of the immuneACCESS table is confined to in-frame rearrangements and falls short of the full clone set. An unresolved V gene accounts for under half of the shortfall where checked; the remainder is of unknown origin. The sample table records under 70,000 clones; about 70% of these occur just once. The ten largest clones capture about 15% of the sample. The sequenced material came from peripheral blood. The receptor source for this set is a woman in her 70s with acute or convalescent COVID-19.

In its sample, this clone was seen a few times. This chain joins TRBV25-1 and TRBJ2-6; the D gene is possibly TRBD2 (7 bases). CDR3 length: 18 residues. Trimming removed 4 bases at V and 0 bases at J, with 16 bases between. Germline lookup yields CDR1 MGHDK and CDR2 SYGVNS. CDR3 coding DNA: TGTGCCAGCAGTGGGGGGGGCAGGGCCGTCTCTGGGGCCAACGTCCTGACTTTC. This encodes CASSGGGRAVSGANVLTF.

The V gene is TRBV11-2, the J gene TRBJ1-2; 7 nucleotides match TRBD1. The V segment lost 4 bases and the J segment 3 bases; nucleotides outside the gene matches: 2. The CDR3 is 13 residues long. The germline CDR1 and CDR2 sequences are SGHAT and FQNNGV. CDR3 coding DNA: TGTGCCAGCAGCTACGGGACAGACTATGGCTACACCTTC. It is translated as CASSYGTDYGYTF.

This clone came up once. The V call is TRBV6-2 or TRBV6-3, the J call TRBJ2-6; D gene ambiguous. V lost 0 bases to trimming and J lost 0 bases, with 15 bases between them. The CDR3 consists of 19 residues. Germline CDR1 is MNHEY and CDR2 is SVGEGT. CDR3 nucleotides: TGTGCCAGCAGTTACTCGATGAGCCGCGTTCGCTCTGGGGCCAACGTCCTGACTTTC. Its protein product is CASSYSMSRVRSGANVLTF.

Here the CDR3 reads CASRPGQGRNEQYF. Here the CDR3 DNA reads TGTGCCAGTAGGCCGGGACAGGGAAGAAACGAGCAGTACTTC. The V and J genes are TRBV19 and TRBJ2-7, with 9 bases fitting TRBD1. Germline CDR1 LNHDA, CDR2 SQIVND (reference sequence). The V segment lost 6 bases and the J segment 5 bases; nucleotides outside the gene matches: 8. The CDR3 spans 14 residues.

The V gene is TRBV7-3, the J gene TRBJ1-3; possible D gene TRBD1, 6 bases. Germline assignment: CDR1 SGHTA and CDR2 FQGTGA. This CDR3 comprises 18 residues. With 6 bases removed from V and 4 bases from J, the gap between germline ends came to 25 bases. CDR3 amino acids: CASRIAGTPKRKGNTIYF. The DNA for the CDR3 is TGTGCCAGCAGGATCGCCGGGACACCCAAACGAAAAGGAAACACCATATATTTT.

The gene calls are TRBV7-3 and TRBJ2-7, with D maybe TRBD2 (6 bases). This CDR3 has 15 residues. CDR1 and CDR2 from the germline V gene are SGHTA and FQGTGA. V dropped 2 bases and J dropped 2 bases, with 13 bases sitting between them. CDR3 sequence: CASSLGAGITYEQYF. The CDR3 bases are TGTGCCAGCAGCTTAGGGGCGGGGATTACCTACGAGCAGTACTTC.

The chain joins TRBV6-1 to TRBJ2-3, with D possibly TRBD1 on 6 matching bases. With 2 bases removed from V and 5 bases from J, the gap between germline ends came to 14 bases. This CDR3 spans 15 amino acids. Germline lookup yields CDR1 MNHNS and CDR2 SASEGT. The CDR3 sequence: CASSEWGRGGDTQYF. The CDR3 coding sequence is TGTGCCAGCAGTGAATGGGGCAGGGGTGGAGATACGCAGTATTTT.

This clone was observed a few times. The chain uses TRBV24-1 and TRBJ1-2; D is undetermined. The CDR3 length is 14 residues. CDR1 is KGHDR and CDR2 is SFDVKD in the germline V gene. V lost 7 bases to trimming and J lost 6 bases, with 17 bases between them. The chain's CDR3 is CATRPSGVKHGYTF. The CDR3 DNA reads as TGTGCCACCAGGCCGAGCGGGGTAAAACATGGCTACACCTTC.

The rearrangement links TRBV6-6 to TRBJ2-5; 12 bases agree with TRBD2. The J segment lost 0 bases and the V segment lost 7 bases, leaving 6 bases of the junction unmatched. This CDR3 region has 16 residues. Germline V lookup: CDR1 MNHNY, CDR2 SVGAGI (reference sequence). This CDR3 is CASTRTSGKNQETQYF. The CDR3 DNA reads TGTGCCAGCACCAGGACTAGCGGGAAAAACCAAGAGACCCAGTACTTC.

The CDR3 here is CASSPGQADQPQHF. CDR3 coding DNA: TGCGCCAGCAGCCCGGGACAGGCTGATCAGCCCCAGCATTTT. The V gene is TRBV5-1, the J gene TRBJ1-5; 8 nucleotides align to TRBD1. The germline gives CDR1 SGHRS, CDR2 YFSETQ. The CDR3 runs to 14 residues. Trimming removed 4 bases from V and 5 bases from J; junction bases left unmatched: 5. The full variable domain, in which reference TRBV5-1 and TRBJ1-5 provide the parts outside the CDR3, is KAGVTQTPRYLIKTRGQQVTLSCSPISGHRSVSWYQQTPGQGLQFLFEYFSETQRNKGNFPGRFSGRQFSNSRSEMNVSTLELGDSALYLCASSPGQADQPQHFGDGTRLSIL.

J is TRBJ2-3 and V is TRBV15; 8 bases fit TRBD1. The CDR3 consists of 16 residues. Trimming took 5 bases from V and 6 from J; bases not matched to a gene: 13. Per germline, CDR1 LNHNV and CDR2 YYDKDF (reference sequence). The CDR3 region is CATSGGQGTRRDTQYF. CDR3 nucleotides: TGTGCCACCAGCGGTGGACAGGGCACCCGGCGGGATACGCAGTATTTT.

The CDR3 sequence is CASSRGPNYGYTF. Written as DNA, the CDR3 is TGTGCCAGCTCGCGGGGGCCTAACTATGGCTACACCTTC. The J gene is TRBJ1-2, the V gene TRBV5-4, with D perhaps matching TRBD1 (6 bases). The CDR3 has 13 amino acids. Per the germline V gene, CDR1 is SGHNT and CDR2 is YYREEE (reference sequence). V dropped 7 bases and J dropped 0 bases, with 10 bases sitting between them.

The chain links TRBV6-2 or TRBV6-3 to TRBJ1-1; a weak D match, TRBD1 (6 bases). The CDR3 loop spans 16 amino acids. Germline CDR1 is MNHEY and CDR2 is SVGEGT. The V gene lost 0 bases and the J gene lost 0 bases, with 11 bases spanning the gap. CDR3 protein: CASSYSRGGLNTEAFF. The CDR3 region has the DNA TGTGCCAGCAGTTACTCGAGGGGGGGTCTGAACACTGAAGCTTTCTTT.

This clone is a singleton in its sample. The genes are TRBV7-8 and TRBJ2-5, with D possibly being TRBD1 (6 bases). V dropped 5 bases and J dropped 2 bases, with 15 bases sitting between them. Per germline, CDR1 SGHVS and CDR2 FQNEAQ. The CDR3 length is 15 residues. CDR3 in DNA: TGTGCCAGCAGCCCCTGGACAGATGTTCAAGAGACCCAGTACTTC. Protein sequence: CASSPWTDVQETQYF.

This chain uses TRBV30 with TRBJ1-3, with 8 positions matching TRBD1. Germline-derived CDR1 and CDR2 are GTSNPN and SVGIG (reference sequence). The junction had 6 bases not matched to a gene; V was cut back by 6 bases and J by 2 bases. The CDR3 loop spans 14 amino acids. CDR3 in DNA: TGTGCCTGCCAACAGGGGGGGGCTGGAAACACCATATATTTT. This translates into CACQQGGAGNTIYF. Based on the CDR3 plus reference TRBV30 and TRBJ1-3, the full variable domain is SQTIHQWPATLVQPVGSPLSLECTVEGTSNPNLYWYRQAAGRGLQLLFYSVGIGQISSEVPQNLSASRPQDRQFILSSKKLLLSDSGFYLCACQQGGAGNTIYFGEGSWLTVV.

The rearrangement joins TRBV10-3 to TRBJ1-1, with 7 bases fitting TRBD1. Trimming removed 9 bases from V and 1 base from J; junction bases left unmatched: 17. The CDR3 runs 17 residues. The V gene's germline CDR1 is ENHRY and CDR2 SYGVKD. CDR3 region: CAIRVHRGGPANTEAFF. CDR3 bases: TGTGCCATTCGGGTGCACAGGGGTGGGCCAGCGAACACTGAAGCTTTCTTT.

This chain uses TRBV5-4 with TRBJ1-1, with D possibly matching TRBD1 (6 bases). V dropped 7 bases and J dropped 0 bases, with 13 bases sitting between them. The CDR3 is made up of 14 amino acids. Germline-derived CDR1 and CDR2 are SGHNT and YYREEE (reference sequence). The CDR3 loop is CASFRDTMNTEAFF. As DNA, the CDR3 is TGTGCCAGCTTCCGGGACACTATGAACACTGAAGCTTTCTTT.

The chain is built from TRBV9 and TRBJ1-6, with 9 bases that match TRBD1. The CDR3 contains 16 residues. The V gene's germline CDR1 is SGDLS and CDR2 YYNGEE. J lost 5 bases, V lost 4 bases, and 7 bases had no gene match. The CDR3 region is CASSPRGQGDNSPLHF. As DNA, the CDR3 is TGTGCCAGCAGCCCCAGGGGACAGGGAGATAATTCACCCCTCCACTTT.

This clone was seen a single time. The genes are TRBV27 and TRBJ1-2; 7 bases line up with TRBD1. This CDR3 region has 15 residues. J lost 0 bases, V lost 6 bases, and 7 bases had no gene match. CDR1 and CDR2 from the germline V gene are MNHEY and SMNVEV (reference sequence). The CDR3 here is CASSPGTVSNYGYTF. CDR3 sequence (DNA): TGTGCCAGCAGCCCTGGGACAGTTTCTAACTATGGCTACACCTTC.